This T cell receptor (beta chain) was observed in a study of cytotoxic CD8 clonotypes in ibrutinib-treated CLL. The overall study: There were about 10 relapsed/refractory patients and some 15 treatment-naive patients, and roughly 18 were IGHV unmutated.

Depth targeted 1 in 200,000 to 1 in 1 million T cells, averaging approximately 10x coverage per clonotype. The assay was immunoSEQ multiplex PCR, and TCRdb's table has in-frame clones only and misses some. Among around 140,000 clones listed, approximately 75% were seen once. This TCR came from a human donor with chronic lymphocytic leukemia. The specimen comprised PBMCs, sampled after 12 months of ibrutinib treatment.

CDR3 region: CASSSGLGLEYF. The CDR3 DNA reads TGTGCCAGTAGTTCGGGACTAGGACTGGAGTATTTT. The genes are TRBV19 and TRBJ2-3, with TRBD2 matching 8 bases. Germline loops: CDR1 LNHDA, CDR2 SQIVND (reference sequence). The CDR3 covers 12 residues. V gave up 5 bases and J gave up 13 bases; unmatched junction bases: 8. The full variable domain, completed using reference TRBV19 and TRBJ2-3, is DGGITQSPKYLFRKEGQNVTLSCEQNLNHDAMYWYRQDPGQGLRLIYYSQIVNDFQKGDIAEGYSVSREKKESFPLTVTSAQKNPTAFYLCASSSGLGLEYFGPGTRLTVL.